This TCR beta chain was profiled in a study of CD8+ T cells in alopecia areata (dated by TCRdb to the late 2010s). In the study overall: Treated patients were enrolled in an open-label pilot trial of oral tofacitinib at 5 to 10 mg twice daily for moderate-to-severe alopecia areata. Human TCRbeta sequencing covered scalp tissue and sorted CD4+ and CD8+ peripheral blood T cells from patchy and totalis/universalis alopecia areata patients and healthy controls. High-throughput TCRbeta sequencing was used to examine T cell clonal expansion in alopecia areata in both the C3H/HeJ mouse model and human patients. TCRbeta CDR3 regions were amplified by immunoSEQ multiplex PCR using 35 Vbeta forward and 13 Jbeta reverse primers. RNA came from the PAXgene miRNA kit for fixed scalp, the miRNeasy kit for PBMCs, and the RNeasy kit for mouse skin. Patients stayed on tofacitinib for 6 to 18 months and then had 6 months of follow-up off drug so that delayed response and recurrence could be assessed. Scalp clonality was compared among normal scalp (n=4), patchy alopecia areata scalp (n=8), and alopecia totalis/universalis scalp (n=8). Biopsies were taken from tofacitinib-treated patients at baseline and again at 4 and 24 weeks into treatment, and several of those patients also had a later scalp biopsy. Summary of the overall study and its limitations: Shared TCR sequences between patients were less evident than in mice, which may be partly attributable to HLA diversity in the patient population. Unlike mouse skin, which is dominated by gammadelta T cells, normal human skin has resident alphabeta T cells that are also sequenced, and this complicates analysis of the scalp TCR repertoire. Compared with normal scalp, lesional scalp had higher clonality and more expanded CD8+ clones, particularly in alopecia totalis/universalis, a pattern that suggests antigenic drive.

For CDR1 and CDR2, the germline V gene lists LGHNA and YNFKEQ. The CDR3, from cysteine to phenylalanine, totals 13 residues. Only the CDR3 DNA stays, 39 bases, in frame from base 1. The trim is 0 bases for V and 12 bases for J, with a gap of 13 bases between the germline ends. Lesional scalp punch biopsies and peripheral blood were collected from alopecia areata patients. PBMCs were separated by density centrifugation and stained for CD3, CD4 and CD8, after which CD4+ and CD8+ T cells were sorted on a FACSAria. The library was produced with the immunoSEQ multiplex PCR assay. To provide template for TCR sequencing, every sample had RNA extracted and reverse transcribed into cDNA. First-strand cDNA was synthesized using SuperScript III with a 2:1 mix of oligo-dT and random hexamers. A synthetic immune receptor repertoire was used to gauge amplification bias, and whatever bias remained was removed computationally. The study's processing was this. Raw reads were preprocessed to remove errors, and CDR3 was defined according to IMGT conventions as the region from the conserved cysteine to phenylalanine. Clonality was computed as 1 minus the Shannon entropy, with the entropy normalized by log2 of the number of productive unique TCRs. CD4 or CD8 identity of scalp clones was inferred by cross-referencing scalp TCRbeta sequences with sorted blood CD4 and CD8 repertoires. Imported from immuneACCESS, the table was reduced by TCRdb to in-frame sequences with V and J called. These copies leave out some clones; in studies compared against another copy, an unresolved V gene accounts for under half, and the cause of the remainder is not known. V, J and clone size reflect that table, while D and trimming were determined from the DNA. The sample has approximately 140,000 clones on record, roughly 50% of them singletons. Of the sample, approximately 7% falls within the top ten clones.

Notes on this clone: Its antigen is currently not known. Qualities for individual bases were not recorded, and no much larger clone is one base off.

The chain is encoded by TRBV4-2 joined to TRBJ2-3; TRBD2 might be the D gene, on 5 matching bases. This receptor was identified in a human donor with alopecia areata. Sequencing used CD4+ T cells sorted from blood. The nucleotide sequence is given as TGTGCCAGCAGCCAAGATTTGGCTAGCCCCCAGTATTTT. It specifies CASSQDLASPQYF.